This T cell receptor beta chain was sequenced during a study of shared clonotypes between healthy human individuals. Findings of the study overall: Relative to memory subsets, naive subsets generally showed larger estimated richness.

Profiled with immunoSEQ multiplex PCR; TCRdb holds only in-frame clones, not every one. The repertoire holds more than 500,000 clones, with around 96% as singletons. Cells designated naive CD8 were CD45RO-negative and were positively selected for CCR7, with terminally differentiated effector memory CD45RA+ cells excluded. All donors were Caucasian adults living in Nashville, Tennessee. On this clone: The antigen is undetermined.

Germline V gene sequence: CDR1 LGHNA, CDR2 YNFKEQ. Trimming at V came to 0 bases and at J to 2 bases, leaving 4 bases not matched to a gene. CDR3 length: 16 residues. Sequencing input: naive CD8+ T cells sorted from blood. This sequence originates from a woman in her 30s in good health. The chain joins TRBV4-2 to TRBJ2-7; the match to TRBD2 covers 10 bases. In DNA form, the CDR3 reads TGTGCCAGCAGCCAAGAAACTAGCGGGGCTACCTACGAGCAGTACTTC. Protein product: CASSQETSGATYEQYF.